The 4 T cell receptor beta chains given below trace back to one sample, sequenced in a study of blood T cell repertoires in COVID-19. Repertoires were generated with immunoSEQ multiplex PCR, while TCRdb's copy carries only in-frame clones and drops some. The sample has 9,900 or so clones, about 88% seen once. The sequenced sample consisted of peripheral blood. The receptors were gathered from a human donor in a cohort sampled during active COVID-19.

The V gene is TRBV20-1, the J gene TRBJ1-2; no definite D call. The CDR3 runs 11 residues. Germline V CDR1 and CDR2: DFQATT, SNEGSKA (reference sequence). V was cut by 3 bases and J by 4 bases, with 6 bases left in between. CDR3 protein: CSASPVYGYTF. CDR3 coding DNA: TGCAGTGCTAGTCCGGTCTATGGCTACACCTTC.

A single count supports this clone. This chain links TRBV6-1 with TRBJ1-2, with 9 bases that match TRBD1. The ends lost 1 base at V and 6 bases at J; junction bases unmatched: 3. The germline CDR1 and CDR2 sequences are MNHNS and SASEGT. There are 14 residues in the CDR3. CDR3 in DNA: TGTGCCAGCAGTGAAGGAGGGACAGGGAATGGCTACACCTTC. Encoded protein: CASSEGGTGNGYTF.

This chain connects TRBV19 to TRBJ1-6; perhaps TRBD1 as D (5 bases). Deletions cut 6 bases from V and 7 bases from J, with 7 bases between. The CDR3 extends over 12 amino acids. The germline CDR1 and CDR2 sequences are LNHDA and SQIVND (reference sequence). The DNA for the CDR3 is TGTGCCAGTAGAGACAGAAATTCACCCCTCCACTTT. Protein: CASRDRNSPLHF.

V usage is TRBV28 and J usage is TRBJ2-1; perhaps TRBD2 as D (7 bases). With 3 bases removed from V and 8 bases from J, the gap between germline ends came to 14 bases. The CDR3 is 14 amino acids. Germline V gene sequence: CDR1 MDHEN, CDR2 SYDVKM. The DNA of the CDR3 is TGTGCCAGCAGTTTTGACGGGGGGCTCGATGAGCAGTTCTTC. Encoded protein: CASSFDGGLDEQFF.